One sample yielded the 9 T cell receptor beta chains listed below, sequenced in a study of T-cell reconstitution after alpha-beta-depleted transplantation in children. Unique molecular identifiers were incorporated into the prepared TCRbeta library. TCRdb reprocessed the PCR reads with MiXCR, giving one entry per CDR3 protein. The repertoire holds about 1,000,000 distinct CDR3 sequences, around 30% seen once, with 28% in the top ten. The starting material was PBMCs, mostly from graft donor cells, obtained 360 days after TCRalphabeta/CD19-depleted stem cell transplant. These receptors originate from a boy in the first two years of life who had a stem cell transplant for SCID, so the T cells may come from the graft donor.

This clonotype was seen a few times. J is TRBJ2-4 and V is TRBV15, with D hard to call. Germline-derived CDR1 and CDR2 are LNHNV and YYDKDF (reference sequence). The CDR3 covers 12 residues. V was trimmed by 5 bases and J by 7 bases, leaving 9 bases between them. For the CDR3, the DNA is TGTGCCACCAGCGTCTCCTTCAACATTCAGTACTTC. The encoded protein is CATSVSFNIQYF.

The rearrangement links TRBV12-3 or TRBV12-4 to TRBJ2-2; D uncertain. CDR3 size: 13 residues. V was pared by 7 bases and J by 4 bases, with 10 bases between. This chain's CDR3 is CASTFRRTGELFF. In DNA, the CDR3 is TGTGCCAGCACCTTCCGGCGCACCGGGGAGCTGTTTTTT.

The chain carries TRBV10-3 and TRBJ2-7, with TRBD1 identical over 7 bases. The germline V gene has CDR1 ENHRY and CDR2 SYGVKD. This CDR3 has 13 amino acids. V lost 0 bases and J lost 6; bases outside the gene matches: 2. Written as DNA, the CDR3 is TGTGCCATCAGTGAGTCGACAGGGCGCGAGCAGTACTTC. As protein: CAISESTGREQYF.

The rearrangement joins TRBV2 to TRBJ2-7; no clear D. The CDR3 runs 12 residues. Germline CDR1 SNHLY, CDR2 FYNNEI. V lost 4 bases and J lost 6, with 10 bases in between. The CDR3 loop is CASSAIPGEQYF. The CDR3 DNA is TGTGCCAGCAGTGCGATCCCGGGCGAGCAGTACTTC.

The genes are TRBV9 and TRBJ1-4, with D hard to call. The CDR3 is made up of 16 amino acids. Per germline, CDR1 SGDLS and CDR2 YYNGEE. V lost 3 bases, J lost 2 bases, and 14 bases lay in between. The CDR3 sequence: CASSAPGGMTNEKLFF. CDR3 nucleotide sequence: TGTGCCAGCAGCGCCCCGGGAGGTATGACTAATGAAAAACTGTTTTTT.

The chain has TRBV7-2 and TRBJ2-7; D might be TRBD2 (6 bases). V dropped 1 base and J dropped 11 bases, with 15 bases sitting between them. This CDR3 contains 13 residues. Germline V gene sequence: CDR1 SGHTA, CDR2 FQGNSA. The CDR3 protein is CASSLVGREVKYF. The CDR3 DNA follows: TGTGCCAGCAGCTTAGTCGGCAGGGAGGTAAAGTACTTC.

This clonotype was counted only a few times. The chain links TRBV4-3 to TRBJ2-3, with 9 bases lining up with TRBD2. The V gene end was trimmed by 1 base and the J gene end by 2 bases; junction bases not matched to a gene: 4. The germline CDR1 and CDR2 sequences are LGHNA and YSLEER. The CDR3 is 16 residues long. The CDR3 sequence: CASSQGTSAHTDTQYF. The CDR3 nucleotides read TGCGCCAGCAGCCAAGGGACTAGCGCCCACACAGATACGCAGTATTTT.

This clonotype was observed a few times. V gene TRBV12-3 or TRBV12-4 combines with J gene TRBJ2-2; 11 bases line up with TRBD2. With V trimmed by 5 bases and J by 2 bases, 10 bases remained unmatched. This CDR3 is 18 amino acids long. CDR3 region: CASSLRLGLAVNTGELFF. CDR3 DNA: TGTGCCAGCAGTCTCCGGCTGGGACTAGCGGTAAACACCGGGGAGCTGTTTTTT.

This clonotype occurred a few times. This chain connects TRBV20-1 to TRBJ2-7; 7 bases match TRBD2. The CDR3 consists of 12 residues. The J segment lost 6 bases and the V segment lost 6 bases, leaving 8 bases of the junction unmatched. Germline lookup yields CDR1 DFQATT and CDR2 SNEGSKA (reference sequence). CDR3 nucleotide sequence: TGCAGTGCCGAATTGTCGGGAGGCGAGCAGTACTTC. This encodes CSAELSGGEQYF.